Listed below are T cell receptor beta chains from one sample, sequenced in a study of cytomegalovirus exposure and HLA in healthy donors. Method: immunoSEQ multiplex PCR; TCRdb's copy keeps in-frame clones and lacks some. The table shows 150,000 to 200,000 clones, with roughly 89% occurring only once. The sample comprised PBMCs. All receptors come from a woman in her twenties or thirties in good health and CMV-seronegative. Each CDR3 is given with its conserved first and last residue. The D gene is left open where the match is weak. Expanded clones are given a class, and other clones once, few, many or no size at all.

>TRBJ2-7|.|TRBD1|TRBV6-5
TGTGCCAGCAGTTATAGCAGGGGGATAACCTACGAGCAGTACTTC
CASSYSRGITYEQYF
>TRBJ1-5|.|.|TRBV5-1
TGCGCCAGCTCCCCGGGGATTTATTCCAATCAGCCCCAGCATTTT
CASSPGIYSNQPQHF
>TRBJ2-7|.|.|TRBV27
TGTGCCAGCAGCTACAGGACAGCCTACGAGCAGTACTTC
CASSYRTAYEQYF
>TRBJ1-2|.|TRBD1|TRBV18
TGTGCCAGCTCGCCGGGACAGGATAACTATGGCTACACCTTC
CASSPGQDNYGYTF
>TRBJ1-2|.|TRBD1|TRBV27
TGTGCCAGCAGTTTATGGGGGACAGGGGACTATGGCTACACCTTC
CASSLWGTGDYGYTF
>TRBJ1-1|once|TRBD1|TRBV27
TGTGCCAGCAAACTGACAGGGGACCAGAACACTGAAGCTTTCTTT
CASKLTGDQNTEAFF
>TRBJ1-1|once|TRBD1|TRBV2
TGTGCCAGCAGTGAACTTCGGACAGGGGAAGCTTTCTTT
CASSELRTGEAFF
>TRBJ2-7|few|TRBD1|TRBV6-5
TGTGCCAGCAGTTGGGGGACAGGTCCCTACGAGCAGTACTTC
CASSWGTGPYEQYF
>TRBJ1-6|.|.|TRBV25-1
TGTGCCAGCAGTGAGAGGATCTATAATTCACCCCTCCACTTT
CASSERIYNSPLHF
>TRBJ2-7|.|.|TRBV6-1
TGTGCCAGCAGTGAAGAAGCACTAGCCTACGAGCAGTACTTC
CASSEEALAYEQYF
>TRBJ1-1|.|.|TRBV5-6
TGTGCCAGCAGCTTGGTAGGGGGTACCACTGAAGCTTTCTTT
CASSLVGGTTEAFF
>TRBJ2-3|.|.|TRBV9
TGTGCCAGCAGCGTAGCTTTCCGGGGGAGAGATACGCAGTATTTT
CASSVAFRGRDTQYF
>TRBJ2-3|.|.|TRBV5-1
TGCGCCAGCAGTCCTAGGGGAATTGGCCCAGATACGCAGTATTTT
CASSPRGIGPDTQYF
>TRBJ1-2|once|.|TRBV7-9
TGTGCCAGCAGCTTAGACCCCCGCGAAACCTATGGCTACACCTTC
CASSLDPRETYGYTF
>TRBJ2-7|.|TRBD2|TRBV5-1
TGCGCCAGCAGCACCAGCGGGGGGGTCTACGAGCAGTACTTC
CASSTSGGVYEQYF
>TRBJ1-5|.|TRBD1|TRBV4-1
TGCGCCAGCAGCCATGGACAGGAGAGAAATCAGCCCCAGCATTTT
CASSHGQERNQPQHF
>TRBJ1-2|.|.|TRBV2
TGTGCCAGCAGTGAAGCGCCAGCTAACTATGGCTACACCTTC
CASSEAPANYGYTF
>TRBJ1-1|.|.|TRBV30
TGTGCCTGGAGCGAGGGGGACACTGAAGCTTTCTTT
CAWSEGDTEAFF
>TRBJ2-3|.|.|TRBV7-6
TGTGCCAGCAGCGGAATAGCGGGACAGCACACAGATACGCAGTATTTT
CASSGIAGQHTDTQYF
>TRBJ1-2|.|.|TRBV6-1
TGTGCCAGCAGTGAGTACAGGGTGTATGGCTACACCTTC
CASSEYRVYGYTF
>TRBJ1-4|.|.|TRBV7-6
TGTGCCAGCAGCCTGCGGCTAGGAGAAAAACTGTTTTTT
CASSLRLGEKLFF
>TRBJ1-5|.|TRBD1|TRBV19
TGTGCCAGTAGTATTGGGGACAGGGGTGCCAATCAGCCCCAGCATTTT
CASSIGDRGANQPQHF
>TRBJ1-6|.|.|TRBV5-4
TGTGCCAGCAGCCCACTGCCACCTACGAATTCACCCCTCCACTTT
CASSPLPPTNSPLHF
>TRBJ2-3|.|.|TRBV2
TGTGCCAGCTCACGGGGGGCCGGCGCAGATACGCAGTATTTT
CASSRGAGADTQYF
>TRBJ1-5|once|.|TRBV21-1
TGTGCCAGCAGCGAGCGGGACAGGGTATTTGTCGGGCATTTT
CASSERDRVFVGHF
>TRBJ1-1|once|.|TRBV27
TGTGCCAGCAGTTTTGGACACACCACTGAAGCTTTCTTT
CASSFGHTTEAFF
>TRBJ1-6|.|.|TRBV15
TGTGCCACCAGCAATCCCCGGGGGGCACCCCTCCACTTT
CATSNPRGAPLHF
>TRBJ1-1|.|TRBD1|TRBV29-1
TGCAGCGGTCGACAGGGGACTGAAGCTTTCTTT
CSGRQGTEAFF
>TRBJ2-5|.|.|TRBV6-5
TGTGCCAGCAGCCGAACCGGGGGTATCCAAGAGACCCAGTACTTC
CASSRTGGIQETQYF
>TRBJ2-7|.|TRBD1|TRBV13
TGTGCCAGCAGCTACCAGACAGGGATCTACGAGCAGTACTTC
CASSYQTGIYEQYF
>TRBJ1-2|.|TRBD1|TRBV27
TGTGCCAGCAGTTTTAAAGGGGGCAACTATGGCTACACCTTC
CASSFKGGNYGYTF
>TRBJ2-1|.|TRBD1|TRBV18
TGTGCCAGCTCACCTCCGGGGACAGGGTCGTTCTTC
CASSPPGTGSFF
>TRBJ2-4|.|.|TRBV30
TGTGCCTGGACCTCCGGGGGGCTAAACATTCAGTACTTC
CAWTSGGLNIQYF
>TRBJ1-6|.|.|TRBV27
TGTGCCAGCCGCACCTTGACAGGTCATAATTCACCCCTCCACTTT
CASRTLTGHNSPLHF
>TRBJ1-3|once|.|TRBV27
TGTGCCAGCAAAATGACAGGCTCCGGAAACACCATATATTTT
CASKMTGSGNTIYF
>TRBJ2-1|.|TRBD1|TRBV18
TGTGCCAGCTCACTGAGACAGGGGGCTTATGAGCAGTTCTTC
CASSLRQGAYEQFF
>TRBJ2-5|.|.|TRBV7-2
TGTGCCAGCAGCCTCCTCCGGGAGACCCAGTACTTC
CASSLLRETQYF
>TRBJ1-2|.|TRBD1|TRBV2
TGTGCCAGCAGAGGGGGCGGGGACTATGGCTACACCTTC
CASRGGGDYGYTF
>TRBJ2-2|once|.|TRBV9
TGTGCCAGCAGCGTAGTAACCGGGGAGCTGTTTTTT
CASSVVTGELFF
>TRBJ2-1|.|.|TRBV9
TGTGCCAGCAGCGTAGGGAGCTCCTACAATGAGCAGTTCTTC
CASSVGSSYNEQFF
>TRBJ1-2|.|TRBD1|TRBV5-4
TGTGCCAGCAGCCCGCAGGGGGGAGTATCCTATGGCTACACCTTC
CASSPQGGVSYGYTF
>TRBJ1-2|.|.|TRBV18
TGTGCCAGCTCACCAAGGACAGACCGGGGAGATGGCTACACCTTC
CASSPRTDRGDGYTF
>TRBJ2-3|.|.|TRBV2
TGTGCCAGCAGTCCCGAGGAGGGTAGGCATACGCAGTATTTT
CASSPEEGRHTQYF
>TRBJ1-3|many|.|TRBV15
TGTGCCACCAGCAAACATGGAAACACCATATATTTT
CATSKHGNTIYF
>TRBJ1-2|once|.|TRBV6-6
TGTGCCAGCACCCTGACAGTGAACTATGGCTACACCTTC
CASTLTVNYGYTF
>TRBJ1-6|few|.|TRBV2
TGTGCCAGCACCGGGACTTATAATTCACCCCTCCACTTT
CASTGTYNSPLHF
>TRBJ2-3|.|TRBD1|TRBV4-2
TGTGCCAGCAGCCCAAGGACAGGGGCCGGACCTAGCACAGATACGCAGTATTTT
CASSPRTGAGPSTDTQYF
>TRBJ1-1|few|.|TRBV18
TGTGCCAGCTCAGGGACACAGAACACTGAAGCTTTCTTT
CASSGTQNTEAFF
>TRBJ1-3|few|.|TRBV30
TGTGCCTCCAATCATCGCGGGGACACCATATATTTT
CASNHRGDTIYF
>TRBJ1-1|.|.|TRBV27
TGTGCCAGCAGTCACAGCAGGGAGGTAGCTTTCTTT
CASSHSREVAFF
>TRBJ2-7|.|TRBD1|TRBV7-2
TGTGCCAGCAGCACCTCCCGGACAGGGTGGAAGTACGAGCAGTACTTC
CASSTSRTGWKYEQYF
>TRBJ1-3|.|TRBD1|TRBV6-6
TGTGCCAGCAGTCTTGGACAGGGCTTCTCTGGAAACACCATATATTTT
CASSLGQGFSGNTIYF
>TRBJ1-2|.|TRBD1|TRBV18
TGTGCCAGCTCACCTAAAACCGGGACAGGGACTAACTATGGCTACACCTTC
CASSPKTGTGTNYGYTF
>TRBJ2-2|.|.|TRBV7-9
TGTGCCAGCAGCCCCACAGAAGACACCGGGGAGCTGTTTTTT
CASSPTEDTGELFF
>TRBJ2-3|few|TRBD1|TRBV15
TGTGCCACCAGCGAAGGGACAGGGGGCACAGATACGCAGTATTTT
CATSEGTGGTDTQYF